Presented here are 26 T cell receptor beta chains from one specimen sequenced in a study of control samples from healthy donors and cancer patients. Assay: immunoSEQ multiplex PCR; the TCRdb copy retains only in-frame clones and omits some. The sample records 45,000 or so clones, 80% to 90% being singletons. The sequenced sample was PBMCs. The receptor set was obtained from a woman aged 60 to 75 with lung cancer.

This chain links TRBV5-1 with TRBJ1-4; D is perhaps TRBD1 (6 bases). CDR3 size: 15 residues. V was trimmed by 4 bases and J by 8 bases, leaving 18 bases between them. In germline, CDR1 is SGHRS, CDR2 YFSETQ. CDR3 amino acids: CASSVTGRIGEKLFF. The CDR3 region has the DNA TGCGCCAGCAGCGTTACAGGGAGGATAGGCGAAAAACTGTTTTTT.

The chain employs TRBV5-1 and TRBJ2-3, with D unresolved. There are 14 residues in the CDR3. Deletions cut 0 bases from V and 4 bases from J, with 9 bases between. Germline V gene sequence: CDR1 SGHRS, CDR2 YFSETQ. The CDR3 DNA sequence: TGCGCCAGCAGCTTGGCATTAGACCCAGATACGCAGTATTTT. Translating it yields CASSLALDPDTQYF.

The chain is built from TRBV11-1 and TRBJ2-5; D is perhaps TRBD2 (6 bases). Looked up from germline, CDR1 is SGHAT and CDR2 is FQDESV (reference sequence). The germline V and J ends were trimmed by 0 bases and 5 bases, with 13 bases remaining between them. The CDR3 has 15 amino acids. The DNA of the CDR3 is TGTGCCAGCAGCTTAGCCACGACTAGGTTGGAGACCCAGTACTTC. Translated, it gives CASSLATTRLETQYF.

The genes are TRBV6-5 and TRBJ1-1; 10 bases map to TRBD1. The CDR3 contains 14 residues. Germline assignment: CDR1 MNHEY and CDR2 SVGAGI. V was clipped by 8 bases and J by 2 bases; unmatched bases: 5. The CDR3 sequence: CASADRGLNTEAFF. In DNA form, the CDR3 reads TGTGCCAGCGCCGACAGGGGGCTTAACACTGAAGCTTTCTTT.

This chain connects TRBV19 to TRBJ1-6, with 9 bases that match TRBD1. The ends lost 8 bases at V and 7 bases at J; junction bases unmatched: 9. CDR1 and CDR2 from the germline V gene are LNHDA and SQIVND (reference sequence). CDR3 size: 15 residues. The CDR3 spells CASQLLDRGNSPLHF. CDR3 nucleotide sequence: TGTGCCAGTCAACTCCTGGACAGGGGAAATTCACCCCTCCACTTT.

The chain is built from TRBV24-1 and TRBJ2-2, with D possibly TRBD1 on 7 matching bases. The CDR3 has 18 amino acids. Germline-derived CDR1 and CDR2 are KGHDR and SFDVKD. Trimming removed 2 bases from V and 4 bases from J, with 19 bases in between. CDR3 sequence reads: CATSDSYSGGITTGELFF. Here the CDR3 DNA reads TGTGCCACCAGTGATTCGTATTCAGGGGGGATCACCACCGGGGAGCTGTTTTTT.

This clone showed up just a few times. V and J are TRBV19 and TRBJ1-1; 7 bases align to TRBD1. The germline gives CDR1 LNHDA, CDR2 SQIVND (reference sequence). With V trimmed by 11 bases and J by 5 bases, 11 bases remained unmatched. This CDR3 contains 13 residues. CDR3 sequence reads: CAAQTGMGTEAFF. The DNA of the CDR3 is TGTGCCGCCCAGACAGGGATGGGAACTGAAGCTTTCTTT.

CDR3 DNA sequence: TGTGCCAGCAGTACAGGGGGAGACACTGAAGCTTTCTTT. Protein: CASSTGGDTEAFF. The rearrangement joins TRBV12-3 or TRBV12-4 to TRBJ1-1, with 8 bases lining up with TRBD1. This CDR3 contains 13 residues. Trimming took 5 bases from V and 3 from J; bases not matched to a gene: 2.

This chain links TRBV6-2 or TRBV6-3 with TRBJ2-7, with TRBD2 matching 7 bases. The J segment lost 7 bases and the V segment lost 2 bases, leaving 23 bases of the junction unmatched. CDR1 MNHEY and CDR2 SVGEGT come from the germline V gene. This CDR3 is 19 amino acids long. The CDR3 DNA reads as TGTGCCAGCAGTTACCCGGCGGCGGGACTCGGACTAGAGGTTGGGGAGCAGTACTTC. This codes for CASSYPAAGLGLEVGEQYF.

The V and J genes are TRBV29-1 and TRBJ1-1, with unresolved D. Trimming removed 6 bases at V and 6 bases at J, with 17 bases between. CDR3 length: 13 residues. Germline CDR1 SQVTM, CDR2 ANQGSEA. The CDR3 reads CSVIRHEGSEAFF. In DNA, the CDR3 is TGCAGCGTAATACGCCACGAAGGGTCTGAAGCTTTCTTT.

This clone was counted a few times. The gene calls are TRBV7-3 and TRBJ2-2, with 8 bases identical to TRBD2. With V trimmed by 2 bases and J by 4 bases, 6 bases remained unmatched. Germline assignment: CDR1 SGHTA and CDR2 FQGTGA. CDR3 length equals 16 residues. DNA of the CDR3: TGTGCCAGCAGCTTACAAGCGGGAGTGGGCACCGGGGAGCTGTTTTTT. Encoded protein: CASSLQAGVGTGELFF.

This chain links TRBV19 with TRBJ2-1, with 8 bases lining up with TRBD2. CDR1 and CDR2 from the germline V gene are LNHDA and SQIVND (reference sequence). The CDR3 runs 15 residues. V lost 6 bases to trimming and J lost 3 bases; unmatched junction nucleotides: 7. This CDR3 is CASSPGLGSYNEQFF. The CDR3 DNA reads as TGTGCCAGTAGCCCGGGACTAGGTAGCTACAATGAGCAGTTCTTC.

The chain has TRBV30 and TRBJ2-7, with D tentatively TRBD1 (6 bases). There are 13 residues in the CDR3. Germline CDR1 is GTSNPN and CDR2 is SVGIG (reference sequence). With 4 bases removed from V and 7 bases from J, the gap between germline ends came to 17 bases. CDR3 sequence (DNA): TGTGCCTGGAAGAGAAGGACAGATAGGGAGCAGTACTTC. The encoded protein is CAWKRRTDREQYF.

J is TRBJ2-1 and V is TRBV5-4; D unclear. Per germline, CDR1 SGHNT and CDR2 YYREEE (reference sequence). Trimming removed 5 bases from V and 4 bases from J, with 7 bases in between. The CDR3 is 12 residues long. This CDR3 is CASRTSYNEQFF. Written as DNA, the CDR3 is TGTGCCAGCAGAACCTCATACAATGAGCAGTTCTTC.

The rearrangement uses TRBV19 and TRBJ2-7; 7 bases align to TRBD1. Per germline, CDR1 LNHDA and CDR2 SQIVND (reference sequence). V lost 10 bases and J lost 2; bases outside the gene matches: 11. The CDR3 consists of 14 residues. CDR3 in amino acids: CATRLNTGAYEQYF. CDR3 in DNA: TGTGCCACGCGATTAAATACAGGGGCCTACGAGCAGTACTTC.

This clone appeared a single time. This sequence joins TRBV6-6 and TRBJ1-2; no clear D gene. Looked up from germline, CDR1 is MNHNY and CDR2 is SVGAGI (reference sequence). There are 11 residues in the CDR3. Trimming pared 6 bases from V and 5 bases from J, leaving 7 bases between. CDR3 DNA: TGTGCCAGCAGAGAGAAATATGGCTACACCTTC. Residues: CASREKYGYTF.

This clone was counted once. The chain combines TRBV15 with TRBJ2-6; the D is unclear. The CDR3 totals 15 residues. The germline CDR1 and CDR2 sequences are LNHNV and YYDKDF (reference sequence). V dropped 0 bases and J dropped 1 base, with 4 bases sitting between them. CDR3 sequence (DNA): TGTGCCACCAGCAGAGACCTGTCTGGGGCCAACGTCCTGACTTTC. Protein product: CATSRDLSGANVLTF.

The genes are TRBV3-1 (or the pseudogene TRBV3-2) and TRBJ2-7, with D perhaps TRBD1 (6 bases). This CDR3 spans 16 amino acids. The germline V and J ends were trimmed by 4 bases and 0 bases, with 16 bases remaining between them. Germline V gene data show CDR1 as LGHDT and CDR2 as YNNKEL (reference sequence). The CDR3 sequence: CASSPRAGASSYEQYF. The CDR3 nucleotides read TGTGCCAGCAGCCCCCGAGCAGGGGCAAGCTCCTACGAGCAGTACTTC.

The rearrangement joins TRBV7-9 to TRBJ2-7; 10 nucleotides line up with TRBD2. Germline CDR1 SEHNR, CDR2 FQNEAQ (reference sequence). V lost 0 bases to trimming and J lost 4 bases; unmatched junction nucleotides: 6. The CDR3 extends over 16 amino acids. CDR3 protein: CASSLATSGAFYEQYF. DNA of the CDR3: TGTGCCAGCAGCTTAGCTACTAGCGGGGCCTTTTACGAGCAGTACTTC. The entire variable domain, with the rest obtained from reference TRBV7-9 and TRBJ2-7, is as follows: DTGVSQNPRHKITKRGQNVTFRCDPISEHNRLYWYRQTLGQGPEFLTYFQNEAQLEKSRLLSDRFSAERPKGSFSTLEIQRTEQGDSAMYLCASSLATSGAFYEQYFGPGTRLTVT.

The chain links TRBV5-1 to TRBJ2-1; maybe TRBD2 (6 bases). V lost 0 bases, J lost 0 bases, and 10 bases lay in between. Per germline, CDR1 SGHRS and CDR2 YFSETQ. CDR3 length equals 16 residues. The CDR3 loop is CASSLDGSSSYNEQFF. The CDR3 DNA reads TGCGCCAGCAGCTTGGACGGGAGCAGCTCCTACAATGAGCAGTTCTTC.

The chain combines TRBV7-2 with TRBJ1-6; D not resolved. Germline-derived CDR1 and CDR2 are SGHTA and FQGNSA. CDR3 length equals 14 residues. Trimming took off 1 base at V and 4 bases at J, with 5 bases between the two ends. The CDR3 DNA reads TGTGCCAGCAGCTTAGACGGTTATAATTCACCCCTCCACTTT. Residues: CASSLDGYNSPLHF.

This clone rates as medium-sized. The same CDR3 arises from other DNA sequences in this sample as well. The chain recombines TRBV30 with TRBJ1-1; possibly TRBD1 for D (5 bases). The V gene lost 2 bases and the J gene lost 8 bases, with 12 bases spanning the gap. Germline V CDR1 and CDR2: GTSNPN, SVGIG (reference sequence). The CDR3 totals 12 residues. CDR3 DNA sequence: TGTGCCTGGAGTTACAGGTCGCTGGAAGCTTTCTTT. This codes for CAWSYRSLEAFF.

The chain uses TRBV20-1 and TRBJ1-6, with D tentatively TRBD1 (6 bases). The V and J ends lost 3 bases and 16 bases respectively, with 10 bases between them. The germline CDR1 and CDR2 sequences are DFQATT and SNEGSKA (reference sequence). CDR3 length: 10 residues. The CDR3 is CSASITGLHF. DNA for the CDR3: TGCAGTGCTAGTATAACAGGGCTCCACTTT.

J is TRBJ2-3 and V is TRBV5-1, with a tentative D call TRBD2 (6 bases). This CDR3 contains 15 residues. From germline, CDR1 is SGHRS and CDR2 YFSETQ. V was pared by 3 bases and J by 1 base, with 12 bases between. The CDR3 DNA sequence: TGCGCCAGCAGCTACCGGGACTCCGGCACAGATACGCAGTATTTT. This translates into CASSYRDSGTDTQYF.

In its sample, this clone was seen a few times. The rearrangement links TRBV27 to TRBJ2-7; no clear D. The length of the CDR3 is 15 residues. Germline V gene sequence: CDR1 MNHEY, CDR2 SMNVEV (reference sequence). Deletions cut 1 base from V and 0 bases from J, with 10 bases between. The CDR3 loop is CASSLLPESSYEQYF. The CDR3 nucleotides are TGTGCCAGCAGTTTATTGCCGGAGAGCTCCTACGAGCAGTACTTC.

V gene TRBV19 combines with J gene TRBJ1-1; unclear D gene. Trimming stripped 5 bases from V and 0 bases from J, with 7 bases between. CDR3 length: 13 amino acids. Germline CDR1 LNHDA, CDR2 SQIVND (reference sequence). The CDR3 sequence is CASSLGMNTEAFF. The CDR3 DNA sequence: TGTGCCAGTAGTTTGGGTATGAACACTGAAGCTTTCTTT.